Sequencing of this T cell receptor (beta chain) was carried out in a study of monozygotic twins with inflammatory bowel disease. Each CDR3 protein gets one entry in TCRdb, which reprocessed the 5' RACE reads and gives no DNA. The clone table shows 150,000 to 200,000 distinct CDR3 sequences, with the ten largest holding around 7%. The sequencing sample was made of blood. The source of this sequence is a human donor with ulcerative colitis or Crohn's disease, or a healthy co-twin of an affected twin (not recorded which).

The CDR3 region is CASSLPQGNGELFF. The V call is TRBV28, the J call TRBJ2-2; the TCRdb D gene call, TRBD1, has no DNA to confirm it. Germline V gene data show CDR1 as MDHEN and CDR2 as SYDVKM. The CDR3 has 14 residues. The variable domain in full, completed from reference TRBV28 and TRBJ2-2, reads DVKVTQSSRYLVKRTGEKVFLECVQDMDHENMFWYRQDPGLGLRLIYFSYDVKMKEKGDIPEGYSVSREKKERFSLILESASTNQTSMYLCASSLPQGNGELFFGEGSRLTVL.